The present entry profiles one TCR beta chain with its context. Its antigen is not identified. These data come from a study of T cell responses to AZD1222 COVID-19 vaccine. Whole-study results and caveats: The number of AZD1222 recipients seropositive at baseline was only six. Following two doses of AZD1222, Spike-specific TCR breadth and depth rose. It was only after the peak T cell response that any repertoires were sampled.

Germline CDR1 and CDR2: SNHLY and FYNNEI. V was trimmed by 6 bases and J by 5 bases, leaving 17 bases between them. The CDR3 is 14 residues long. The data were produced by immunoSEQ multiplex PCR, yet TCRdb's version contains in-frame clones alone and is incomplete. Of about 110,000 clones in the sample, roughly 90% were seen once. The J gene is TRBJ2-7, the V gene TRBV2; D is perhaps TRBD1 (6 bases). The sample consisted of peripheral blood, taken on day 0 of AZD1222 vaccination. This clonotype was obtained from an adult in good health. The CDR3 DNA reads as TGTGCCAGCAGGAGTAGGGGGACGGCACACGAGCAGTACTTC. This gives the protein CASRSRGTAHEQYF.